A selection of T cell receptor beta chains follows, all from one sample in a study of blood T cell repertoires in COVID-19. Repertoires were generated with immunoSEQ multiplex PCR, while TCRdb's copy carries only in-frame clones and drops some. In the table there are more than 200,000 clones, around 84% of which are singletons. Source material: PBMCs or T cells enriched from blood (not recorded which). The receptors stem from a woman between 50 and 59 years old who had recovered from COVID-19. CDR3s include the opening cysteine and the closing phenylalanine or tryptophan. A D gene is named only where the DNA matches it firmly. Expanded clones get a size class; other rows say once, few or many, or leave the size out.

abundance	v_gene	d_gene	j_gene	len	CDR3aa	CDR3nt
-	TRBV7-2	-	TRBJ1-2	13	CASSEGQGYGYTF	TGTGCCAGCAGCGAAGGGCAGGGCTATGGCTACACCTTC
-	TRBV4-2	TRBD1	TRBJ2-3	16	CASSQAPGGVTDTQYF	TGTGCCAGCAGCCAAGCGCCAGGGGGCGTGACAGATACGCAGTATTTT
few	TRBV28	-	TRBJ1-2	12	CASSFRDYGYTF	TGTGCCAGCAGTTTCAGGGACTATGGCTACACCTTC
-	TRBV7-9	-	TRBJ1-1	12	CASSPTNTEAFF	TGTGCCAGCAGCCCAACAAACACTGAAGCTTTCTTT
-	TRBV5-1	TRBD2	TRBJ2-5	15	CASKGSGRAEETQYF	TGCGCCAGCAAAGGGAGCGGGAGGGCCGAAGAGACCCAGTACTTC
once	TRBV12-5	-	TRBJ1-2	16	CASGPGLGRVAYGYTF	TGTGCTAGTGGCCCCGGCCTGGGCAGGGTAGCCTATGGCTACACCTTC
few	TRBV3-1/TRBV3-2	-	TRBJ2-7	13	CASSPYRESEQYF	TGTGCCAGCAGTCCCTACAGGGAAAGCGAGCAGTACTTC
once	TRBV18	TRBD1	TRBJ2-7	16	CASSPGSDRVNGEQYF	TGTGCCAGCTCACCGGGATCTGACAGGGTTAATGGCGAGCAGTACTTC
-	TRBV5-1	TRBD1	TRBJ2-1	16	CASSSPPGQGWNEQFF	TGCGCCAGCAGCTCTCCCCCCGGACAGGGTTGGAATGAGCAGTTCTTC
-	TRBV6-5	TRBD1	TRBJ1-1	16	CASSYSSRGMGAEAFF	TGTGCCAGCAGTTACTCGTCCAGGGGGATGGGTGCTGAAGCTTTCTTT
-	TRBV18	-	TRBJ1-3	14	CASSPTESGNTIYF	TGTGCCAGCTCACCGACGGAGTCTGGAAACACCATATATTTT
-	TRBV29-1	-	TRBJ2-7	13	CSVVVPGLDEQYF	TGCAGCGTTGTGGTCCCGGGTTTGGACGAGCAGTACTTC
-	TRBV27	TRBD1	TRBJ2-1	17	CASRSNSIGTGGDEQFF	TGTGCCAGCAGATCAAACAGTATCGGGACAGGGGGCGATGAGCAGTTCTTC
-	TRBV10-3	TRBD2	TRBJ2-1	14	CASHQREGYNEQFF	TGTGCCTCTCATCAGCGGGAGGGCTACAATGAGCAGTTCTTC
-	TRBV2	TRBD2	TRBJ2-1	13	CASRLAAINEQFF	TGTGCCAGCAGACTAGCGGCAATCAATGAGCAGTTCTTC
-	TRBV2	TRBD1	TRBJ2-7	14	CASRDRGATYEQYF	TGTGCCAGCAGGGACAGGGGCGCGACCTACGAGCAGTACTTC
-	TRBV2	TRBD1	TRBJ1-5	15	CASSGGQGGNQPQHF	TGTGCCAGCAGTGGAGGGCAGGGGGGCAATCAGCCCCAGCATTTT
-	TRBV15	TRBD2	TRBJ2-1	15	CATSKTTSKSSEQFF	TGTGCCACCAGCAAAACGACTAGCAAGTCAAGTGAGCAGTTCTTC
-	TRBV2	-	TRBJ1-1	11	CASSDRGGAFF	TGTGCCAGCAGTGATCGGGGGGGGGCTTTCTTT
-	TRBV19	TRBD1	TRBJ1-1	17	CASSILRTGAENTEAFF	TGTGCCAGTAGTATATTAAGGACAGGGGCCGAGAACACTGAAGCTTTCTTT
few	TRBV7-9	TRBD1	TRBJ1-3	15	CASSKRTGWGNTIYF	TGTGCCAGCAGCAAGCGGACAGGTTGGGGCAACACCATATATTTT
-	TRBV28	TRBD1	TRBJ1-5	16	CASSAPGQRSNQPQHF	TGTGCCAGCAGTGCCCCGGGACAGAGGAGCAATCAGCCCCAGCATTTT
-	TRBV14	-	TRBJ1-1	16	CASSPLVGQMNTEAFF	TGTGCCAGCAGCCCTTTAGTCGGACAGATGAACACTGAAGCTTTCTTT
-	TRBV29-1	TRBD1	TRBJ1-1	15	CSARTGDFSSTEAFF	TGCAGCGCCCGGACAGGCGACTTCTCGAGCACTGAAGCTTTCTTT
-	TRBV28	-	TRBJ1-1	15	CASSSLGLTNTEAFF	TGTGCCAGCAGTTCCCTCGGACTGACGAACACTGAAGCTTTCTTT
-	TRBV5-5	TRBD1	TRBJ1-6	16	CASSIPTGAGNSPLHF	TGTGCCAGCAGCATACCCACAGGGGCCGGAAATTCACCCCTCCACTTT
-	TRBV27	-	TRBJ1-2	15	CASREAGILNYGYTF	TGTGCCAGCAGAGAAGCAGGGATTCTAAACTATGGCTACACCTTC
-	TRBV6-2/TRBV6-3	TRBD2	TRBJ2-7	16	CASSYPVAGGRNEQYF	TGTGCCAGCAGTTACCCCGTAGCGGGAGGCCGGAACGAGCAGTACTTC
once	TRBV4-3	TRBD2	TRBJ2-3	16	CASSQDGAGDYDTQYF	TGCGCCAGCAGCCAAGATGGAGCGGGAGACTACGATACGCAGTATTTT
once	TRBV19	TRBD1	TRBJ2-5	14	CASSSGGVGETQYF	TGTGCCAGTAGTTCAGGGGGTGTCGGAGAGACCCAGTACTTC
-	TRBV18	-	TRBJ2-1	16	CASSPPQRPNRGEQFF	TGTGCCAGCTCACCACCGCAGCGGCCGAATCGGGGTGAGCAGTTCTTC
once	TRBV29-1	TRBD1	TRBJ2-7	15	CSVQIDRGNYYEQYF	TGCAGCGTCCAAATCGACAGGGGGAATTACTACGAGCAGTACTTC
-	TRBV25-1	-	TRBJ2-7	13	CASTSAENYEQYF	TGTGCCAGCACCTCAGCGGAAAACTACGAGCAGTACTTC
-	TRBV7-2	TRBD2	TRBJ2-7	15	CASSLDLAGYYEQYF	TGTGCCAGCAGCTTAGATCTAGCGGGCTACTACGAGCAGTACTTC
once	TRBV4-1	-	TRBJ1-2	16	CASSQDRVAPPYGYTF	TGCGCCAGCAGCCAAGATCGCGTCGCGCCCCCGTATGGCTACACCTTC
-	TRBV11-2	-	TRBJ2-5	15	CASSSGPLPVETQYF	TGTGCCAGCAGCTCAGGTCCGCTTCCCGTGGAGACCCAGTACTTC
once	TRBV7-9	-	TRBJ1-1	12	CASRPGSVEAFF	TGTGCCAGCCGACCCGGGAGTGTTGAAGCTTTCTTT
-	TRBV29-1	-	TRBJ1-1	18	CSVEEGQGVFLMNTEAFF	TGCAGCGTTGAAGAAGGGCAGGGCGTATTTCTTATGAACACTGAAGCTTTCTTT
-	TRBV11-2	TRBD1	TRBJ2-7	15	CASSRDRVGSYEQYF	TGTGCCAGCAGCCGAGACAGGGTAGGGTCCTACGAGCAGTACTTC
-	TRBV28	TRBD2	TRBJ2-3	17	CASSPRLAGVGTDTQYF	TGTGCCAGCAGTCCCCGACTAGCGGGAGTCGGCACAGATACGCAGTATTTT
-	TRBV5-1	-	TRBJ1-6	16	CASSLEGTGHNSPLHF	TGCGCCAGCAGCTTGGAAGGAACAGGGCACAATTCACCCCTCCACTTT
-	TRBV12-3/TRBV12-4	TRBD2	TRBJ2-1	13	CASRVGTTNEQFF	TGTGCCAGCAGGGTTGGGACTACCAATGAGCAGTTCTTC
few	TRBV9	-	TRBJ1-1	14	CASSVASGGTEAFF	TGTGCCAGCAGCGTAGCTAGCGGGGGGACTGAAGCTTTCTTT
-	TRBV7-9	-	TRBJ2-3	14	CASRVAGSTDTQYF	TGTGCTAGCCGGGTGGCGGGCAGCACAGATACGCAGTATTTT
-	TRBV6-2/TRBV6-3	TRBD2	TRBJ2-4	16	CASSYSGPSGRNIQYF	TGTGCCAGCAGTTACTCGGGTCCGAGCGGGAGAAACATTCAGTACTTC
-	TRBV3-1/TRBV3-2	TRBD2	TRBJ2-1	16	CASSPNSGRPYNEQFF	TGTGCCAGCAGCCCCAATAGCGGGAGGCCCTACAATGAGCAGTTCTTC
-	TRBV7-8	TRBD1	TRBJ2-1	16	CASSPQGQSSYNEQFF	TGTGCCAGCAGCCCCCAGGGACAGAGCTCCTACAATGAGCAGTTCTTC
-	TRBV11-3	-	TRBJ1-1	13	CASSVSGNTEAFF	TGTGCCAGCAGTGTCTCCGGGAACACTGAAGCTTTCTTT
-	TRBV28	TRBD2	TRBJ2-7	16	CASSTPAGGLSYEQYF	TGTGCCAGCAGCACCCCTGCGGGGGGCCTCTCCTACGAGCAGTACTTC
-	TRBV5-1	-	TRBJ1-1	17	CASSLGIRGSANTEAFF	TGCGCCAGCAGCTTGGGTATCCGGGGGAGTGCGAACACTGAAGCTTTCTTT
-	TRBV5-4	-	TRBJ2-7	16	CASSSTASGLPYEQYF	TGTGCCAGCAGCTCCACTGCGAGCGGTTTACCCTACGAGCAGTACTTC
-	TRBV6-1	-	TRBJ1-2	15	CASSEGSGLLYGYTF	TGTGCCAGCAGTGAAGGGTCAGGGCTCCTTTATGGCTACACCTTC